Listed below are T cell receptor beta chains from one sample, sequenced in a study of T cell responses to AZD1222 COVID-19 vaccine. The protocol was immunoSEQ multiplex PCR, while the TCRdb copy is restricted to in-frame clones and leaves out a portion. Here the sample spans 85,000 to 130,000 clones, roughly 87% being singletons. The material sequenced was peripheral blood, taken 28 days after the second AZD1222 dose. The receptors were sampled from an adult who received the AZD1222 COVID-19 vaccine. Both conserved end residues are part of each CDR3. D genes are given only for firm matches. Not all rows give a size; the values are once, few, many and, for expanded clones, a class.

v_call,clone_size,j_call,d_call,cdr3_aa,cdr3_nt
TRBV6-1,NA,TRBJ1-2,NA,CASSYDSGYTF,TGTGCCAGCAGTTACGATAGTGGCTACACCTTC
TRBV10-2,NA,TRBJ2-1,NA,CASSEILTGEQFF,TGCGCCAGCAGTGAGATATTGACGGGTGAGCAGTTCTTC
TRBV27,NA,TRBJ2-7,TRBD1,CASSDRGDYEQYF,TGTGCCAGCTCGGACAGGGGAGACTACGAGCAGTACTTC
TRBV2,NA,TRBJ2-7,NA,CASKVGPYEQYF,TGTGCCAGCAAGGTAGGACCCTACGAGCAGTACTTC
TRBV7-8,NA,TRBJ1-2,TRBD1,CASSPPTGEVHGYTF,TGTGCCAGCAGCCCCCCTACAGGGGAGGTCCATGGCTACACCTTC
TRBV5-1,NA,TRBJ1-1,NA,CASSLDSSRNTEAFF,TGCGCCAGCAGCTTGGACAGTTCAAGGAACACTGAAGCTTTCTTT
TRBV4-3,NA,TRBJ1-4,NA,CASSQEGILNEKLFF,TGCGCCAGCAGCCAAGAAGGGATCCTTAATGAAAAACTGTTTTTT
TRBV6-5,once,TRBJ2-3,NA,CASSPQGRLTQYF,TGTGCCAGCAGCCCACAGGGAAGGCTTACGCAGTATTTT
TRBV9,NA,TRBJ1-2,NA,CASSSDRQYGYTF,TGTGCCAGCAGCTCGGACAGACAATATGGCTACACCTTC
TRBV5-1,NA,TRBJ1-3,NA,CASRGTPGNTIYF,TGCGCCAGCAGGGGAACACCTGGAAACACCATATATTTT
TRBV5-4,NA,TRBJ2-7,NA,CASSPGGRPREQYF,TGTGCCAGCAGCCCCGGTGGGAGACCTCGGGAGCAGTACTTC
TRBV5-1,NA,TRBJ2-7,NA,CASRWTSGGYEQYF,TGCGCCAGCAGGTGGACTTCCGGAGGCTACGAGCAGTACTTC
TRBV4-2,once,TRBJ2-1,TRBD1,CASSRDRPTYNEQFF,TGTGCCAGCAGCCGGGACAGACCTACCTACAATGAGCAGTTCTTC
TRBV15,NA,TRBJ1-6,NA,CATSRRQGDNSPLHF,TGTGCCACCAGCAGAAGACAAGGGGATAATTCACCCCTCCACTTT
TRBV20-1,NA,TRBJ1-2,TRBD1,CSASKTGGYGYTF,TGCAGTGCTAGTAAGACAGGGGGCTATGGCTACACCTTC
TRBV7-7,few,TRBJ2-2,TRBD1,CASSTQGADTGELFF,TGTGCTAGCAGCACCCAGGGGGCGGACACCGGGGAGCTGTTTTTT
TRBV19,NA,TRBJ1-2,NA,CASSIRAGARLNGYTF,TGTGCCAGTAGTATACGGGCGGGGGCGCGGTTAAATGGCTACACCTTC
TRBV7-9,NA,TRBJ1-1,TRBD1,CASSRLGQEPEAFF,TGTGCCAGCAGTCGACTAGGACAGGAGCCAGAAGCTTTCTTT
TRBV27,NA,TRBJ2-7,NA,CASSFNGGNFYEQYF,TGTGCCAGCAGTTTTAATGGGGGGAATTTCTACGAGCAGTACTTC
TRBV7-2,once,TRBJ1-1,NA,CASSFESLSVRGTEAFF,TGTGCCAGCAGCTTTGAGTCTCTCTCGGTCCGGGGCACTGAAGCTTTCTTT
TRBV18,NA,TRBJ1-4,NA,CASSPEGLRGEKLFF,TGTGCCAGCTCCCCGGAGGGGCTCCGAGGTGAAAAACTGTTTTTT
TRBV6-4,few,TRBJ1-6,NA,CASSTGGSSYNSPLHF,TGTGCCAGCAGTACCGGAGGGAGCTCCTATAATTCACCCCTCCACTTT
TRBV6-2/TRBV6-3,NA,TRBJ1-5,NA,CASSPDEQEPQHF,TGTGCCAGCAGCCCGGATGAACAAGAGCCCCAGCATTTT
TRBV9,NA,TRBJ1-2,NA,CASSVGRSLIGDGYTF,TGTGCCAGCAGCGTGGGCAGGTCTCTAATTGGCGATGGCTACACCTTC
TRBV20-1,once,TRBJ1-2,NA,CSAKYGYTF,TGCAGTGCGAAGTATGGCTACACCTTC
TRBV18,NA,TRBJ1-2,NA,CASSPTITQPAKNYGYTF,TGTGCCAGCTCACCTACAATAACTCAACCTGCCAAAAACTATGGCTACACCTTC
TRBV7-9,once,TRBJ1-1,TRBD1,CASSLEQGLEYTEAFF,TGTGCCAGCAGCTTGGAACAGGGGCTAGAGTACACTGAAGCTTTCTTT
TRBV13,NA,TRBJ2-1,NA,CASSKAGTPGDEQFF,TGTGCCAGCAGTAAGGCCGGGACTCCAGGGGATGAGCAGTTCTTC
TRBV5-4,NA,TRBJ2-7,TRBD2,CASSTGLARGGSYEQYF,TGTGCCAGCAGCACGGGACTAGCGAGGGGGGGATCCTACGAGCAGTACTTC
TRBV4-1,NA,TRBJ2-3,TRBD2,CASSPRWGSGGTSTDTQYF,TGCGCCAGCAGCCCTCGTTGGGGTAGCGGGGGGACTAGCACAGATACGCAGTATTTT
TRBV7-2,once,TRBJ1-2,NA,CASSLGQIYGYTF,TGTGCCAGCAGCTTAGGGCAGATCTATGGCTACACCTTC
TRBV7-2,NA,TRBJ1-5,NA,CASSLAPAGNQPQHF,TGTGCCAGCAGCTTAGCGCCGGCAGGGAATCAGCCCCAGCATTTT
TRBV6-5,few,TRBJ2-5,TRBD2,CASSYSRGGPGTQYF,TGTGCCAGCAGTTACTCGCGGGGGGGTCCAGGGACCCAGTACTTC
TRBV11-1,NA,TRBJ1-2,NA,CASSFEDGYTF,TGTGCCAGCAGCTTTGAGGATGGCTACACCTTC
TRBV5-5,NA,TRBJ1-4,TRBD1,CASSKAGGGEKLFF,TGTGCCAGCAGCAAGGCAGGGGGAGGGGAAAAACTGTTTTTT